The entry below gives a single TCR beta chain sequence along with its context. Its target is unknown. The data originate from a study of cytomegalovirus exposure and HLA in healthy donors. Produced via immunoSEQ multiplex PCR; TCRdb's table is partial and in-frame only. The table records roughly 150,000 clones, about 88% of them present only once. Whole-study findings and limits: Cytomegalovirus status, reportedly, was diagnosed with high specificity and sensitivity by the classifier. The authors enumerated over 150 TCR beta chains as linked to cytomegalovirus. In the 95 to 150 validation repertoires, a later analysis found that first-cohort TCR clusters tended to co-occur.

The CDR3 has 14 residues. The V end lost 2 bases, the J end lost 4 bases, and 14 bases lay between the germline ends. The germline CDR1 and CDR2 sequences are GTSNPN and SVGIG (reference sequence). This sequence joins TRBV30 and TRBJ2-5; D is possibly TRBD2 (7 bases). This TCR derives from a woman aged 18-29 years in good health and CMV-seropositive. Sequencing was carried out using PBMCs. This CDR3 is CAWSTSGGPETQYF. CDR3 nucleotide sequence: TGTGCCTGGAGTACTTCGGGGGGCCCAGAGACCCAGTACTTC.